This paragraph covers one T cell receptor beta chain sequence. This specimen comes from a study of shared clonotypes between healthy human individuals. Across the whole study: CD4 naive and CD4 memory each took three plates per donor, while CD8 naive took two and CD8 memory one.

The deep-level immunoSEQ assay was used. Original methodology: Junction-only immunoSEQ sequences carried no quality scores, so filtering differed. The method was immunoSEQ multiplex PCR; TCRdb's version includes in-frame clones alone and lacks a portion of them. That table furnishes V, J and clone size, whereas the DNA furnished D and trimming. Here the sample spans some 2,000,000 clones, 85% to 95% being singletons. Germline lookup yields CDR1 MGHRA and CDR2 YSYEKL. The CDR3 has 14 amino acids. Trimming removed 10 bases from V and 0 bases from J, with 15 bases in between. Specimen: naive CD4+ T cells sorted from blood. Specified subset: CD45RA+ positively selected. The genes are TRBV4-1 and TRBJ1-1, with a possible D match to TRBD1 (5 bases). The source is a man between 18 and 29 years old in good health. The CDR3 DNA reads TGCGCCACCAAACGGGGGGGGATGAACACTGAAGCTTTCTTT. Residues: CATKRGGMNTEAFF.